The 25 T cell receptor beta chains below all came from one sample that was sequenced in a study of shared clonotypes between healthy human individuals. The repertoire was sequenced with immunoSEQ multiplex PCR; TCRdb's copy has only in-frame clones and lacks some. Here the sample spans millions of clones, approximately 92% being singletons. The sample taken for sequencing was naive CD4+ T cells sorted from blood. Documented subset: CD45RA+ positively selected. The receptor source for this set is a young man in good health.

The rearrangement links TRBV6-5 to TRBJ1-1, with 8 bases aligning to TRBD1. J lost 6 bases, V lost 4 bases, and 10 bases had no gene match. From germline, CDR1 is MNHEY and CDR2 SVGAGI. The CDR3 has 15 residues. The CDR3 is CASSSAGGGRAEAFF. The CDR3 DNA reads as TGTGCCAGCAGTTCCGCAGGGGGCGGAAGGGCTGAAGCTTTCTTT.

The chain carries TRBV19 and TRBJ1-4; weak D call: TRBD1 (5 bases). With 5 bases removed from V and 8 bases from J, the gap between germline ends came to 18 bases. Germline V gene data show CDR1 as LNHDA and CDR2 as SQIVND (reference sequence). CDR3 length: 15 amino acids. In DNA form, the CDR3 reads TGTGCCAGTAGTTGGGCCCCAGGGATCGGCGAAAAACTGTTTTTT. Protein product: CASSWAPGIGEKLFF. The full variable domain, rest sourced from reference TRBV19 and TRBJ1-4, is DGGITQSPKYLFRKEGQNVTLSCEQNLNHDAMYWYRQDPGQGLRLIYYSQIVNDFQKGDIAEGYSVSREKKESFPLTVTSAQKNPTAFYLCASSWAPGIGEKLFFGSGTQLSVL.

This rearrangement joins TRBV28 to TRBJ2-1; the D is unclear. This CDR3 is 14 amino acids long. Germline V gene sequence: CDR1 MDHEN, CDR2 SYDVKM. The ends were cut back, 6 bases at V and 9 bases at J, with 18 bases in the middle. The CDR3 here is CASRGTAPSREQFF. The CDR3 coding sequence is TGTGCCAGCAGAGGAACCGCCCCATCCCGTGAGCAGTTCTTC.

The J gene is TRBJ2-5, the V gene TRBV5-1; a weak D match, TRBD1 (5 bases). The CDR3 is made up of 16 amino acids. Germline lookup yields CDR1 SGHRS and CDR2 YFSETQ. Trimming removed 0 bases from V and 0 bases from J, with 12 bases in between. For the CDR3, the DNA is TGCGCCAGCAGCTTGGGCCAGGGTGGTTACCAAGAGACCCAGTACTTC. Protein sequence: CASSLGQGGYQETQYF.

This sequence joins TRBV7-8 and TRBJ1-2; D is unclear. Trimming removed 3 bases from V and 4 bases from J, with 15 bases in between. Germline CDR1 is SGHVS and CDR2 is FQNEAQ. This CDR3 region has 15 residues. CDR3 DNA sequence: TGTGCCAGCAGCTTCGGGTACACTGAGGGCTATGGCTACACCTTC. Translation gives CASSFGYTEGYGYTF. The entire variable domain, with the rest obtained from reference TRBV7-8 and TRBJ1-2, is as follows: GAGVSQSPRYKVAKRGQDVALRCDPISGHVSLFWYQQALGQGPEFLTYFQNEAQLDKSGLPSDRFFAERPEGSVSTLKIQRTQQEDSAVYLCASSFGYTEGYGYTFGSGTRLTVV.

The chain joins TRBV30 to TRBJ1-3; a possible D gene is TRBD1 (6 bases). Germline values: CDR1 GTSNPN, CDR2 SVGIG (reference sequence). The CDR3 spans 15 residues. The germline V and J ends were trimmed by 3 bases and 2 bases, with 14 bases remaining between them. DNA for the CDR3: TGTGCCTGGAGATCCACCGGGACACCTGGAAACACCATATATTTT. Its protein is CAWRSTGTPGNTIYF.

The chain is built from TRBV11-3 and TRBJ2-6; D is ambiguous. Deletions cut 1 base from V and 1 base from J, with 8 bases between. CDR3 length equals 16 residues. Looked up from germline, CDR1 is SGHNT and CDR2 is YENEEA. The CDR3 sequence: CASSLGRQSGANVLTF. CDR3 DNA: TGTGCCAGCAGCTTAGGGCGCCAGTCTGGGGCCAACGTCCTGACTTTC.

The chain combines TRBV2 with TRBJ1-5; weak D call: TRBD1 (6 bases). CDR1 and CDR2 from the germline V gene are SNHLY and FYNNEI. The CDR3 contains 15 residues. V gave up 3 bases and J gave up 4 bases, with 13 bases separating them. CDR3 protein: CASSDRGHGNQPQHF. The DNA for the CDR3 is TGTGCCAGCAGTGATCGGGGGCATGGGAATCAGCCCCAGCATTTT.

The V call is TRBV5-6, the J call TRBJ2-2, with D unclear. The germline gives CDR1 SGHDT, CDR2 YYEEEE. CDR3 size: 13 residues. V was trimmed by 1 base and J by 5 bases, leaving 6 bases between them. The chain's CDR3 is CASSLYGTGELFF. CDR3 DNA sequence: TGTGCCAGCAGCTTGTATGGAACCGGGGAGCTGTTTTTT.

This clone occurred once. One end of the junction varies from germline; a read error may be responsible. V and J are TRBV6-1 and TRBJ1-1; D unclear. Germline CDR1 MNHNS, CDR2 SASEGT. The CDR3 sequence is 14 residues long. The CDR3 reads CASLLTVMNAEAFF. The DNA of the CDR3 is TGTGCCAGCCTTCTTACTGTCATGAACGCTGAAGCTTTCTTT.

The V and J genes are TRBV4-1 and TRBJ2-5; TRBD2 aligns across 9 bases. Trimming cost V 4 bases and J 0 bases; bases outside gene matches: 6. The CDR3 has 16 amino acids. Germline CDR1 reads MGHRA; CDR2 reads YSYEKL. The CDR3, as DNA: TGCGCCAGCAGCCGAAGTAGCGGGGGAGACCAAGAGACCCAGTACTTC. It yields the protein CASSRSSGGDQETQYF.

V and J are TRBV10-3 and TRBJ2-5, with 8 positions matching TRBD2. V gave up 0 bases and J gave up 7 bases; unmatched junction bases: 13. The V gene's germline CDR1 is ENHRY and CDR2 SYGVKD. The CDR3 loop spans 17 amino acids. The CDR3 loop reads CAISESPPGLGGRTQYF. The CDR3 nucleotides read TGTGCCATCAGTGAGTCGCCCCCGGGACTAGGGGGGCGGACCCAGTACTTC.

This rearrangement joins TRBV10-2 to TRBJ2-1; TRBD2 matches at 9 bases. The germline V gene encodes CDR1 WSHSY and CDR2 SAAADI. The CDR3 spans 13 residues. V trimming: 6 bases; J trimming: 8 bases; junction bases outside the gene matches: 5. The CDR3 loop is CASRKGGGDEQFF. The CDR3 DNA sequence: TGCGCCAGCAGGAAGGGCGGGGGGGATGAGCAGTTCTTC.

About this clone itself: Within the sample, other DNA sequences also encode this same CDR3. Here the CDR3 reads CASSPDPGNTEAFF. CDR3 sequence (DNA): TGTGCCAGCTCCCCGGACCCCGGGAACACTGAAGCTTTCTTT. This chain uses TRBV18 with TRBJ1-1; D ambiguous. Germline assignment: CDR1 KGHSH and CDR2 LQKENI. The CDR3 is 14 residues long. Trimming removed 6 bases from V and 1 base from J, with 12 bases in between.

V gene TRBV4-3 combines with J gene TRBJ2-1, with 9 positions matching TRBD2. The CDR3 runs to 14 residues. The germline gives CDR1 LGHNA, CDR2 YSLEER. J gave up 10 bases and V 0 bases, and 4 bases lay outside the gene matches. In DNA form, the CDR3 reads TGCGCCAGCAGCCAAGAGGCTAGCGGGAACGAGCAGTTCTTC. Encoded protein: CASSQEASGNEQFF.

This chain connects TRBV18 to TRBJ1-1; possible D gene TRBD1, 5 bases. Trimming cost V 6 bases and J 6 bases, with 14 bases left between them. Germline V gene sequence: CDR1 KGHSH, CDR2 LQKENI. The CDR3 loop spans 13 amino acids. The CDR3, as DNA: TGTGCCAGCTCCGGGACTCTTTATGCTGAAGCTTTCTTT. This translates into CASSGTLYAEAFF.

The rearrangement uses TRBV6-6 and TRBJ2-1; 9 positions match TRBD1. V was pared by 6 bases and J by 5 bases, with 5 bases of the junction left unmatched. Germline values: CDR1 MNHNY, CDR2 SVGAGI (reference sequence). This CDR3 is built from 14 residues. CDR3 sequence (DNA): TGTGCCAGCAGCTGGGGACAGGGTAACAATGAGCAGTTCTTC. Protein: CASSWGQGNNEQFF.

The chain links TRBV7-6 to TRBJ1-4; D remains unclear. This CDR3 spans 13 amino acids. V lost 5 bases and J 3 bases, leaving 7 bases between the germline ends. Germline V CDR1 and CDR2: SGHVS, FNYEAQ. CDR3 coding DNA: TGTGCCAGCAGCCGTGCTGCTAATGAAAAACTGTTTTTT. Its translation is CASSRAANEKLFF.

The genes are TRBV2 and TRBJ1-1; maybe TRBD1 (6 bases). The V end was cut by 6 bases, the J end by 11 bases, with 28 bases between. CDR1 and CDR2 from the germline V gene are SNHLY and FYNNEI. The CDR3 sequence is 16 residues long. CDR3 in amino acids: CASRGDPPGAGLGAFF. The CDR3 DNA reads TGTGCCAGCAGGGGCGATCCGCCGGGGGCCGGGTTGGGGGCTTTCTTT.

This clone was recorded once. The CDR3 here is CASSEARVNSYEQYF. The CDR3 DNA follows: TGTGCCAGCAGTGAAGCGCGAGTGAACTCCTACGAGCAGTACTTC. The chain uses TRBV6-1 and TRBJ2-7; no clear D gene. Germline CDR1 reads MNHNS; CDR2 reads SASEGT. V lost 0 bases, J lost 0 bases, and 9 bases lay in between. This CDR3 is 15 amino acids long.

The chain joins TRBV5-5 to TRBJ1-6; D not resolved. Germline lookup yields CDR1 SGHKS and CDR2 YYEKEE (reference sequence). The CDR3 has 13 amino acids. Trimming removed 2 bases from V and 10 bases from J, with 10 bases in between. The chain's CDR3 is CASSFFRESPLHF. The CDR3 DNA is TGTGCCAGCAGCTTTTTCCGGGAATCACCCCTCCACTTT.

The chain is built from TRBV19 and TRBJ1-3; D unclear. Trimming cost V 4 bases and J 0 bases, with 7 bases left between them. Germline CDR1 LNHDA, CDR2 SQIVND (reference sequence). This CDR3 contains 14 residues. CDR3 bases: TGTGCCAGTAGTACCGATAACTCTGGAAACACCATATATTTT. Translating gives CASSTDNSGNTIYF.

V gene TRBV11-2 combines with J gene TRBJ1-2; a weak D match, TRBD1 (5 bases). This CDR3 contains 14 residues. Trimming stripped 3 bases from V and 4 bases from J, with 12 bases between. In germline, CDR1 is SGHAT, CDR2 FQNNGV. The CDR3: CASSLIKGSYGYTF. The CDR3 DNA follows: TGTGCCAGCAGCTTGATAAAGGGGAGCTATGGCTACACCTTC.

The chain links TRBV6-6 to TRBJ1-1; 9 bases agree with TRBD1. The V segment lost 3 bases and the J segment 7 bases; nucleotides outside the gene matches: 12. The germline CDR1 and CDR2 sequences are MNHNY and SVGAGI (reference sequence). The CDR3 loop spans 16 amino acids. CDR3 in DNA: TGTGCCAGCAGTTATCGATCCCGGACAGGGGAAAGTGAAGCTTTCTTT. Translated: CASSYRSRTGESEAFF.

This sequence joins TRBV19 and TRBJ1-5, with a possible D match to TRBD1 (6 bases). The CDR3 loop spans 16 amino acids. Trimming took off 5 bases at V and 0 bases at J, with 14 bases between the two ends. CDR1 and CDR2 from the germline V gene are LNHDA and SQIVND (reference sequence). The CDR3 DNA is TGTGCCAGTAGTTCGACAGGAGAGCATAGCAATCAGCCCCAGCATTTT. This translates into CASSSTGEHSNQPQHF.